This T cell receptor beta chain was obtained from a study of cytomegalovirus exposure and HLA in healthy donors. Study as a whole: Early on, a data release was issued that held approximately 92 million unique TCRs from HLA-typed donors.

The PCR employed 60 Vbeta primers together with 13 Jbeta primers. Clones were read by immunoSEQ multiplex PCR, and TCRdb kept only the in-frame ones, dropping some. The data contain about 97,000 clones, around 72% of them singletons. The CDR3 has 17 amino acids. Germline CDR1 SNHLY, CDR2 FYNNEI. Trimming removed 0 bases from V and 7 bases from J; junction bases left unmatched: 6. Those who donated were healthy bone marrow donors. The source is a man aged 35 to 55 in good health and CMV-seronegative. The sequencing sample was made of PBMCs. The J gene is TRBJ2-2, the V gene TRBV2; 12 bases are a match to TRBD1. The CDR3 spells CASSEAWDRGRSGELFF. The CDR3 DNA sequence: TGTGCCAGCAGTGAAGCCTGGGACAGGGGGCGAAGCGGGGAGCTGTTTTTT.